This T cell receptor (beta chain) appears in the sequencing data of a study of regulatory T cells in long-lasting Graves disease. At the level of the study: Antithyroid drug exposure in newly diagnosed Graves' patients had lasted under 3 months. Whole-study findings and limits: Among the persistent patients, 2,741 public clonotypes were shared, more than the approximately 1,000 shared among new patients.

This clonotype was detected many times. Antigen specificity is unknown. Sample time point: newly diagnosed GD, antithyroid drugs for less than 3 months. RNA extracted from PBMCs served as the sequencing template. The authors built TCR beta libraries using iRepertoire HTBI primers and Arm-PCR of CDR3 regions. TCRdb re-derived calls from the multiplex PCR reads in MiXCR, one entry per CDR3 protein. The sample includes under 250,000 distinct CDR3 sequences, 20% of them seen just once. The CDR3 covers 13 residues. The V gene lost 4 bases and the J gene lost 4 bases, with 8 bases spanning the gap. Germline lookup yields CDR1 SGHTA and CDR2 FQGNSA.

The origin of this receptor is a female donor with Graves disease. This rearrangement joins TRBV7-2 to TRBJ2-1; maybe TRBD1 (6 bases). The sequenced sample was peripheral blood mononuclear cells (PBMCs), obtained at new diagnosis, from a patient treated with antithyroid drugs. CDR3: CASSSQGYNEQFF. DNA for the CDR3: TGTGCCAGCAGCTCACAGGGTTACAATGAGCAGTTCTTC. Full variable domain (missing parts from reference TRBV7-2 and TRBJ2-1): GAGVSQSPSNKVTEKGKDVELRCDPISGHTALYWYRQSLGQGLEFLIYFQGNSAPDKSGLPSDRFSAERTGGSVSTLTIQRTQQEDSAVYLCASSSQGYNEQFFGPGTRLTVL.